These 5 T cell receptor beta chains were sequenced from one sample in a study of cytomegalovirus exposure and HLA in healthy donors. Profiled with immunoSEQ multiplex PCR; TCRdb holds only in-frame clones, not every one. The sample has roughly 190,000 clones; around nine tenths are singletons. The material sequenced was PBMCs. The receptors were sampled from a man aged 25-45 years in good health and CMV-seropositive.

The genes are TRBV19 and TRBJ2-3, with 10 positions matching TRBD2. CDR1 is LNHDA, CDR2 SQIVND, per germline (reference sequence). The CDR3 has 16 residues. J gave up 5 bases and V 1 base, and 6 bases lay outside the gene matches. The CDR3 protein is CASSIAAGGPGDTQYF. The CDR3 DNA is TGTGCCAGTAGTATAGCAGCGGGAGGGCCTGGAGATACGCAGTATTTT.

J is TRBJ1-2 and V is TRBV19; 7 bases are shared with TRBD1. Germline loops: CDR1 LNHDA, CDR2 SQIVND (reference sequence). After removal of 6 bases from V and 1 base from J, the junction contained 8 bases not matched to a gene. CDR3 size: 15 residues. The CDR3 nucleotides are TGTGCCAGTAGACCAGGGACAGTACATAACTATGGCTACACCTTC. Translated, it gives CASRPGTVHNYGYTF.

The chain employs TRBV7-3 and TRBJ2-3; D might be TRBD1 (6 bases). CDR3 size: 15 residues. Germline CDR1 is SGHTA and CDR2 is FQGTGA. V was pared by 1 base and J by 2 bases, with 10 bases between. The CDR3 loop reads CASSLNGQYTDTQYF. In DNA, the CDR3 is TGTGCCAGCAGCTTAAATGGACAGTACACAGATACGCAGTATTTT.

The chain recombines TRBV6-5 with TRBJ1-4, with no clear D. CDR3 length equals 15 residues. Germline assignment: CDR1 MNHEY and CDR2 SVGAGI. Trimming cost V 2 bases and J 6 bases, with 13 bases left between them. The CDR3 loop reads CASSYGPQPDEKLFF. CDR3 nucleotide sequence: TGTGCCAGCAGTTACGGTCCCCAGCCAGATGAAAAACTGTTTTTT.

This rearrangement joins TRBV7-3 to TRBJ1-5, with 7 positions matching TRBD1. From germline, CDR1 is SGHTA and CDR2 FQGTGA. V shed 4 bases, J shed 7 bases, and the junction held 4 bases outside the gene matches. CDR3 length: 13 amino acids. The CDR3 nucleotides read TGTGCCAGCAGCTATGAACAGGGGCAGCCCCAGCATTTT. It is translated as CASSYEQGQPQHF.